This passage covers 12 T cell receptor beta chains from one sample sequenced in a study of spatial heterogeneity in lung cancer. The time point denotes: sample taken at primary tumor resection. The input material, whole RNA from tumor, nontumor lung or frozen PBMC, was sequenced unsorted. TCRdb reanalysed the 5' RACE reads using MiXCR and keeps one entry per CDR3 protein. The sample shows approximately 90,000 distinct CDR3 sequences, roughly 10% of them seen only once. Material: PBMCs, obtained at surgery. The receptors shown here come from a male donor with early-stage non-small cell lung cancer.

This chain links TRBV27 with TRBJ1-4; the D is unclear. The CDR3 contains 15 residues. The germline V gene encodes CDR1 MNHEY and CDR2 SMNVEV (reference sequence). Deletions cut 4 bases from V and 5 bases from J, with 14 bases between. CDR3 nucleotides: TGTGCCAGCAGTTCCCGGCGGGTCCTAAATGAAAAACTGTTTTTT. It is translated as CASSSRRVLNEKLFF.

Only a few counts were recorded for this clonotype. The V call is TRBV5-1, the J call TRBJ2-5; 7 bases match TRBD2. Germline trimming cut 0 bases from V and 1 base from J; bases unmatched to any gene: 6. This CDR3 spans 16 amino acids. Looked up from germline, CDR1 is SGHRS and CDR2 is YFSETQ. CDR3 protein: CASSLGGLGAQETQYF. The CDR3 region has the DNA TGCGCCAGCAGCTTGGGAGGACTAGGGGCCCAAGAGACCCAGTACTTC. Supplemented by reference TRBV5-1 and TRBJ2-5, the full variable domain reads KAGVTQTPRYLIKTRGQQVTLSCSPISGHRSVSWYQQTPGQGLQFLFEYFSETQRNKGNFPGRFSGRQFSNSRSEMNVSTLELGDSALYLCASSLGGLGAQETQYFGPGTRLLVL.

Ten or more counts support this clonotype. The rearrangement uses TRBV9 and TRBJ2-7; tentatively, D is TRBD1 (6 bases). The germline V gene has CDR1 SGDLS and CDR2 YYNGEE. Trimming stripped 1 base from V and 12 bases from J, with 20 bases between. The CDR3 consists of 14 residues. In DNA form, the CDR3 reads TGTGCCAGCAGCGTACAGGCCCAGGGGACATACTTGTACTTC. Residues: CASSVQAQGTYLYF.

This chain's CDR3 is CASSRSTGGGGEKLFF. The CDR3 nucleotides are TGTGCCAGCAGCAGATCGACAGGGGGCGGAGGCGAAAAACTGTTTTTT. The chain employs TRBV6-5 and TRBJ1-4; 10 bases agree with TRBD1. This CDR3 contains 16 residues. Per germline, CDR1 MNHEY and CDR2 SVGAGI. V shed 6 bases and J 8 bases; nucleotides not matched to a gene: 12.

This clonotype was counted a few times. Written as DNA, the CDR3 is TGCGCCAGCAGCTCTCCGGACATGTCAGAGACCCAGTACTTC. It is translated as CASSSPDMSETQYF. The rearrangement joins TRBV5-1 to TRBJ2-5; maybe TRBD1 (5 bases). The CDR3 is 14 amino acids. The germline V gene has CDR1 SGHRS and CDR2 YFSETQ. Trimming stripped 3 bases from V and 4 bases from J, with 13 bases between.

This clonotype was observed at least ten times. This chain connects TRBV11-2 to TRBJ1-5; TRBD1 might be the D (5 bases). The V gene's germline CDR1 is SGHAT and CDR2 FQNNGV. This CDR3 has 14 residues. The ends were cut back, 5 bases at V and 3 bases at J, with 11 bases in the middle. This CDR3 is CASSPRGLNQPQHF. CDR3 DNA: TGTGCCAGCAGCCCTAGGGGACTCAATCAGCCCCAGCATTTT. Complete variable domain (other parts from reference TRBV11-2 and TRBJ1-5): EAGVAQSPRYKIIEKRQSVAFWCNPISGHATLYWYQQILGQGPKLLIQFQNNGVVDDSQLPKDRFSAERLKGVDSTLKIQPAKLEDSAVYLCASSPRGLNQPQHFGDGTRLSIL.

The chain joins TRBV5-1 to TRBJ2-4, with 7 positions matching TRBD1. Per the germline V gene, CDR1 is SGHRS and CDR2 is YFSETQ. The ends lost 4 bases at V and 5 bases at J; junction bases unmatched: 3. The CDR3 is 13 amino acids. CDR3 DNA sequence: TGCGCCAGCAGCAGGGGGCTTGAAAACATTCAGTACTTC. Translated: CASSRGLENIQYF.

This sequence joins TRBV20-1 and TRBJ2-2; a possible D gene is TRBD1 (5 bases). The CDR3 covers 14 residues. Between the trimmed V and J ends, which lost 3 bases and 6 bases, there was a span of 14 bases. CDR1 is DFQATT, CDR2 SNEGSKA, per germline (reference sequence). CDR3 in DNA: TGCAGTGCTAGGTCAGGGATTGAGTCCGGGGAGCTGTTTTTT. It specifies CSARSGIESGELFF.

This clonotype was picked up a small number of times. The genes are TRBV5-1 and TRBJ2-7; 7 positions agree with TRBD2. CDR1 is SGHRS, CDR2 YFSETQ, per germline. The J segment lost 3 bases and the V segment lost 4 bases, leaving 10 bases of the junction unmatched. CDR3 size: 15 residues. Here the CDR3 reads CASSLIVAGDYEQYF. DNA for the CDR3: TGCGCCAGCAGCCTCATAGTGGCGGGAGACTACGAGCAGTACTTC.

J is TRBJ2-1 and V is TRBV6-1, with a possible D match to TRBD2 (5 bases). CDR1 is MNHNS, CDR2 SASEGT, per germline. V shed 2 bases and J shed 4 bases, with 12 bases lying between them. The CDR3 length is 15 residues. The CDR3, as DNA: TGTGCCAGCAGTGAAATAGACTACCTATACAATGAGCAGTTCTTC. Protein: CASSEIDYLYNEQFF.

This clonotype has a count of ten or more. The chain employs TRBV11-1 and TRBJ1-1, with unresolved D. Germline V gene data show CDR1 as SGHAT and CDR2 as FQDESV (reference sequence). Between the trimmed V and J ends, which lost 8 bases and 4 bases, there was a span of 14 bases. The CDR3 is 13 amino acids. The chain's CDR3 is CASERLLGTEAFF. DNA of the CDR3: TGTGCCAGCGAAAGGCTTTTAGGCACTGAAGCTTTCTTT.

V and J are TRBV10-2 and TRBJ1-2; D is perhaps TRBD1 (6 bases). The CDR3 consists of 14 residues. Trimming stripped 6 bases from V and 1 base from J, with 12 bases between. Germline CDR1 reads WSHSY; CDR2 reads SAAADI. The CDR3 protein is CASSHRDNNYGYTF. The CDR3 nucleotides read TGCGCCAGCAGCCACCGGGACAATAACTATGGCTACACCTTC.